These 9 T cell receptor beta chains share one sample of origin, sequenced in a study of OX40 agonist ivuxolimab in advanced cancers. Assay used: immunoSEQ multiplex PCR; TCRdb lists only in-frame clones, some missing. The sample comprises about 60,000 clones, roughly 92% of which are singletons, and under 20% rests with the top ten. The sample was CD4+ or CD8+ T cells sorted from blood, taken in a trial of the OX40 agonist ivuxolimab. These receptors were taken from an adult with an advanced solid tumor such as melanoma, head and neck, liver or kidney cancer.

V and J are TRBV6-1 and TRBJ2-3, with D possibly matching TRBD2 (5 bases). The CDR3 consists of 14 residues. Looked up from germline, CDR1 is MNHNS and CDR2 is SASEGT. V lost 2 bases, J lost 8 bases, and 14 bases lay in between. This chain's CDR3 is CASSEPIGLGTQYF. DNA of the CDR3: TGTGCCAGCAGTGAACCCATTGGACTGGGTACGCAGTATTTT.

The V and J genes are TRBV9 and TRBJ2-3; unclear D gene. Germline values: CDR1 SGDLS, CDR2 YYNGEE. Trimming left V 3 bases short and J 0 bases short, with 11 bases between. The CDR3 loop spans 15 amino acids. CDR3 sequence reads: CASSEIDSSTDTQYF. CDR3 sequence (DNA): TGTGCCAGCAGCGAAATCGATTCTAGCACAGATACGCAGTATTTT. Drawing the rest from reference TRBV9 and TRBJ2-3, the complete variable domain is DSGVTQTPKHLITATGQRVTLRCSPRSGDLSVYWYQQSLDQGLQFLIQYYNGEERAKGNILERFSAQQFPDLHSELNLSSLELGDSALYFCASSEIDSSTDTQYFGPGTRLTVL.

J is TRBJ2-7 and V is TRBV11-2; a weak D match, TRBD1 (5 bases). CDR1 is SGHAT and CDR2 is FQNNGV in the germline V gene. The V gene lost 2 bases and the J gene lost 6 bases, with 17 bases spanning the gap. The CDR3 is 15 residues long. As DNA, the CDR3 is TGTGCCAGCAGCTTAAGTACAGGCGGCTTGGGCGAGCAGTACTTC. Its protein is CASSLSTGGLGEQYF.

The V and J genes are TRBV4-3 and TRBJ2-7; D may correspond to TRBD1 or TRBD2 (5 bases each). The CDR3 is 16 residues long. Trimming removed 0 bases at V and 0 bases at J, with 12 bases between. The germline CDR1 and CDR2 sequences are LGHNA and YSLEER. CDR3 sequence reads: CASSQDYGGRSYEQYF. In DNA, the CDR3 is TGCGCCAGCAGCCAAGATTATGGGGGACGCTCCTACGAGCAGTACTTC.

The gene calls are TRBV11-3 and TRBJ1-1; no clear D. Germline lookup yields CDR1 SGHNT and CDR2 YENEEA. Deletions cut 5 bases from V and 1 base from J, with 8 bases between. The CDR3 loop spans 13 amino acids. The CDR3 nucleotides read TGTGCCAGCAGCCTCACAGAGAACACTGAAGCTTTCTTT. Its translation: CASSLTENTEAFF.

V and J are TRBV11-2 and TRBJ2-7; D uncertain. The ends were cut back, 0 bases at V and 3 bases at J, with 6 bases in the middle. This CDR3 has 13 amino acids. In germline, CDR1 is SGHAT, CDR2 FQNNGV. CDR3 coding DNA: TGTGCCAGCAGCTTAGACCCAATCTACGAGCAGTACTTC. Residues: CASSLDPIYEQYF.

The chain links TRBV9 to TRBJ2-2, with a tentative D call TRBD2 (5 bases). The CDR3 covers 17 residues. CDR1 and CDR2 from the germline V gene are SGDLS and YYNGEE. Trimming took 2 bases from V and 0 from J, leaving 14 bases between them. The CDR3, as DNA: TGTGCCAGCAGCGTCCCTCCTGGAGGCTCGAACACCGGGGAGCTGTTTTTT. Translation gives CASSVPPGGSNTGELFF.

The table lists this clone with a count of one. At one end the junction does not follow the germline gene, possibly because of a read error. The chain employs TRBV4-1 and TRBJ2-5, with D maybe TRBD2 (5 bases). This CDR3 comprises 15 residues. Germline-derived CDR1 and CDR2 are MGHRA and YSYEKL. The CDR3 DNA reads as TGCGCCAGCAGCCAAGGAGGGCGAAGGACCCGCCCGGGCAACTTC. Its protein is CASSQGGRRTRPGNF.

This chain joins TRBV30 and TRBJ2-7; D not certain. CDR3 length: 13 residues. The ends were cut back, 2 bases at V and 3 bases at J, with 11 bases in the middle. Germline loops: CDR1 GTSNPN, CDR2 SVGIG (reference sequence). The CDR3 region is CAWSPTAYYEQYF. CDR3 in DNA: TGTGCCTGGAGTCCCACAGCCTACTACGAGCAGTACTTC.